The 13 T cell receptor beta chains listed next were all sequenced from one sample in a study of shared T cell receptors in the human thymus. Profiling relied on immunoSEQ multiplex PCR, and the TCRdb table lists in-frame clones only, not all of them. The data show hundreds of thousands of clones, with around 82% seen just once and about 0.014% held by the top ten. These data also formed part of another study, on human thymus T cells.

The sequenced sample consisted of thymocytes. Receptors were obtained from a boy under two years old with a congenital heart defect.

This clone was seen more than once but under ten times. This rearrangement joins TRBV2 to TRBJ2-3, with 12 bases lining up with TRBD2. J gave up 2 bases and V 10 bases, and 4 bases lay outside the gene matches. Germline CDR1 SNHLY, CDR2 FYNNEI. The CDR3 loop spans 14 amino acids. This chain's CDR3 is CANRLAGDTDTQYF. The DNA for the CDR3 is TGTGCCAACCGACTAGCGGGAGACACAGATACGCAGTATTTT.

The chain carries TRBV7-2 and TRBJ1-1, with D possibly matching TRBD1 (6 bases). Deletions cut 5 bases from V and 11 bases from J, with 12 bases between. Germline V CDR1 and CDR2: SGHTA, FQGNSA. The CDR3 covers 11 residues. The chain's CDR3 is CASSPSRGAFF. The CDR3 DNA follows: TGTGCCAGCAGCCCTTCGAGGGGGGCTTTCTTT.

The CDR3 DNA is TGTGCCAGCAGCTTAAGGGCGGGCTCCTCTTATGAGCAGTACTTC. It encodes CASSLRAGSSYEQYF. The chain combines TRBV11-3 with TRBJ2-7; TRBD2 might be the D (5 bases). CDR1 is SGHNT and CDR2 is YENEEA in the germline V gene. The CDR3 contains 15 residues. With 2 bases removed from V and 7 bases from J, the gap between germline ends came to 18 bases. Drawing the rest from reference TRBV11-3 and TRBJ2-7, the complete variable domain is EAGVVQSPRYKIIEKKQPVAFWCNPISGHNTLYWYLQNLGQGPELLIRYENEEAVDDSQLPKDRFSAERLKGVDSTLKIQPAELGDSAVYLCASSLRAGSSYEQYFGPGTRLTVT.

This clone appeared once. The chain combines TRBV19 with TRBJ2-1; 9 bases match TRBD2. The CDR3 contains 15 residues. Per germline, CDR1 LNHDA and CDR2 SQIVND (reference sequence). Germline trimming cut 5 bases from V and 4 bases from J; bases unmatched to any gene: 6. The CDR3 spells CASSPIAGAYNEQFF. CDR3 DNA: TGTGCCAGTAGTCCTATAGCGGGAGCGTACAATGAGCAGTTCTTC. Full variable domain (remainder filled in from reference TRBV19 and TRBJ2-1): DGGITQSPKYLFRKEGQNVTLSCEQNLNHDAMYWYRQDPGQGLRLIYYSQIVNDFQKGDIAEGYSVSREKKESFPLTVTSAQKNPTAFYLCASSPIAGAYNEQFFGPGTRLTVL.

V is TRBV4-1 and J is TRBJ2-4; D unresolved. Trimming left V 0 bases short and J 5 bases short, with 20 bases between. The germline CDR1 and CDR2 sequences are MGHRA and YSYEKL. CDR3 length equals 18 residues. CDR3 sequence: CASSQELLLEPDENIQYF. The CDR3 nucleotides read TGCGCCAGCAGCCAAGAACTATTGTTAGAGCCTGACGAAAACATTCAGTACTTC.

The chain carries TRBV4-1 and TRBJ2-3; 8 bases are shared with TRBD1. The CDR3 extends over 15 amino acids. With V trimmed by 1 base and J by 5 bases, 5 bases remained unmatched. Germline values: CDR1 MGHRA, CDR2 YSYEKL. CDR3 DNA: TGCGCCAGCAGCCAAGGGGGCAGGGGGCAAGATACGCAGTATTTT. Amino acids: CASSQGGRGQDTQYF.

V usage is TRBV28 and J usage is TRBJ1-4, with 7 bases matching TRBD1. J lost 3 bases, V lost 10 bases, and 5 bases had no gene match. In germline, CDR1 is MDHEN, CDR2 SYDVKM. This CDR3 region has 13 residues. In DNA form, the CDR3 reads TGTGCCACCTCGACAGGGCCTAATGAAAAACTGTTTTTT. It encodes CATSTGPNEKLFF.

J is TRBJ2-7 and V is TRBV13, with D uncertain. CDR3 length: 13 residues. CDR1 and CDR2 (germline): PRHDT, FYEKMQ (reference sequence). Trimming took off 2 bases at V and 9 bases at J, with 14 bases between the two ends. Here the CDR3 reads CASSLRSCAGQYF. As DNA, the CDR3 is TGTGCCAGCAGCTTACGAAGTTGTGCAGGGCAGTACTTC.

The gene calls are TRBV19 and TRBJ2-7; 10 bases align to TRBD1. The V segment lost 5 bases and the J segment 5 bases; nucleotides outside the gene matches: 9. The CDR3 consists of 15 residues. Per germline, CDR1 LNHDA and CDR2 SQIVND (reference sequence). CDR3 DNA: TGTGCCAGTAGTTTCCGACCCGACAGGGGGCACGAGCAGTACTTC. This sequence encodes CASSFRPDRGHEQYF.

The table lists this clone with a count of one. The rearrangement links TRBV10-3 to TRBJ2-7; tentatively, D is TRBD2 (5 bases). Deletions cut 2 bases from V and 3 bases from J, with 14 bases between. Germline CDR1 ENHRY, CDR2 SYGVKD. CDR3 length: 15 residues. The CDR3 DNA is TGTGCCATCAGTGAGGGGAGCGTCTGGGGCTACGAGCAGTACTTC. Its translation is CAISEGSVWGYEQYF.

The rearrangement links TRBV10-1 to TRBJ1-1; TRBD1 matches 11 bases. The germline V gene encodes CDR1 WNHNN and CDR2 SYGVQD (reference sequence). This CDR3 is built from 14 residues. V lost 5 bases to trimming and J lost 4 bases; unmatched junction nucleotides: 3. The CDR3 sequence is CASSLGQGGTEAFF. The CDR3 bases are TGCGCCAGCAGTCTGGGACAGGGGGGCACTGAAGCTTTCTTT.

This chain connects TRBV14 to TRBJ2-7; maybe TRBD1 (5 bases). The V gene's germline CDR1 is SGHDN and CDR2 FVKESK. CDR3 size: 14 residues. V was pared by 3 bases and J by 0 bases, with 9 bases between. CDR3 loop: CASSHSTASYEQYF. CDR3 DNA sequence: TGTGCCAGCAGCCACTCGACAGCCTCCTACGAGCAGTACTTC.

The CDR3 DNA reads TGTGCCGTAGCGGGGACGCAACTGTTTTTT. It specifies CAVAGTQLFF. This chain connects TRBV19 to TRBJ1-4; D might be TRBD1 (5 bases). Trimming pared 11 bases from V and 12 bases from J, leaving 13 bases between. The CDR3 has 10 residues. Germline assignment: CDR1 LNHDA and CDR2 SQIVND (reference sequence).